This T cell receptor beta chain was obtained from a study of T cell repertoires in cytomegalovirus infection. V dropped 5 bases and J dropped 0 bases, with 7 bases sitting between them. The germline V gene encodes CDR1 SGHTA and CDR2 FQGNSA. This CDR3 has 13 residues. TCRdb re-analysed the reads in MiXCR, keeping a single row per CDR3 protein. The sample lists about 310,000 distinct CDR3 sequences; roughly 25% were seen once. This clonotype came up many times. No antigen is known for it. The specimen comprised cultured PBMCs, sampled from culture after CMV antigen stimulation. The chain recombines TRBV7-2 with TRBJ1-1; D is unclear. The TCR sequence derives from a human donor in good health (CMV status not recorded). Some clones in this sample may be carry-over from other donors' samples. This CDR3 is CASSAELNTEAFF. The CDR3 DNA reads TGTGCCAGCAGCGCGGAGTTGAACACTGAAGCTTTCTTT.